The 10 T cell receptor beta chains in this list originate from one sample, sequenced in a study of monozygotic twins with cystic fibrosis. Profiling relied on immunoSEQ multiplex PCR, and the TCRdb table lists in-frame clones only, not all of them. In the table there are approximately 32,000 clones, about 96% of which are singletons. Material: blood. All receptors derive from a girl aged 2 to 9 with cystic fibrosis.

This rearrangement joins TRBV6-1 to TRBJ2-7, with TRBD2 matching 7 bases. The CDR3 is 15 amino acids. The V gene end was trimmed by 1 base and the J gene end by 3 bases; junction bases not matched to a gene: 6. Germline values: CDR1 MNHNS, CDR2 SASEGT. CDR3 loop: CASSEGGGGFYEQYF. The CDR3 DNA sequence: TGTGCCAGCAGTGAAGGGGGGGGAGGCTTCTACGAGCAGTACTTC.

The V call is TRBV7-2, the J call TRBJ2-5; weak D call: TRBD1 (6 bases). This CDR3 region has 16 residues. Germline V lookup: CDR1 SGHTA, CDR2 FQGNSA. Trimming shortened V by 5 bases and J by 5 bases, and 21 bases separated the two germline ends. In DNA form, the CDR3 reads TGTGCCAGCAGCACCCGGACAGTCGCCCGTAGGGAGACCCAGTACTTC. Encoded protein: CASSTRTVARRETQYF.

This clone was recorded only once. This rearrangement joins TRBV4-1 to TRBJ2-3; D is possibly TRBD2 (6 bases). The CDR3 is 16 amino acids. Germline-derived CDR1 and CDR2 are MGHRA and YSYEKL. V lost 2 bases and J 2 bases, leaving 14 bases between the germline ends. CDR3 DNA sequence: TGCGCCAGCAGCCAAATCGGACGGGGGATCACAGATACGCAGTATTTT. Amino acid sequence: CASSQIGRGITDTQYF.

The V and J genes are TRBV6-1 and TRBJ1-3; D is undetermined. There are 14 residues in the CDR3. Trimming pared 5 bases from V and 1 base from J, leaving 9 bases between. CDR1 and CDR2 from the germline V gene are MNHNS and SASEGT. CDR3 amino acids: CASSTTRSGNTIYF. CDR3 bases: TGTGCCAGCAGTACGACACGGTCTGGAAACACCATATATTTT.

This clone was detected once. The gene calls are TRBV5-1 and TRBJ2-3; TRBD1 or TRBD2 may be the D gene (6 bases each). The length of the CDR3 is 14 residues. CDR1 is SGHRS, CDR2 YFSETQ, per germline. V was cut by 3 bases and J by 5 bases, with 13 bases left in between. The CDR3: CASSSQGAGDTQYF. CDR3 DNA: TGCGCCAGCAGCTCACAGGGAGCGGGAGATACGCAGTATTTT. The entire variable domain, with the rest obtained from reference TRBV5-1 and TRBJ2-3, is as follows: KAGVTQTPRYLIKTRGQQVTLSCSPISGHRSVSWYQQTPGQGLQFLFEYFSETQRNKGNFPGRFSGRQFSNSRSEMNVSTLELGDSALYLCASSSQGAGDTQYFGPGTRLTVL.

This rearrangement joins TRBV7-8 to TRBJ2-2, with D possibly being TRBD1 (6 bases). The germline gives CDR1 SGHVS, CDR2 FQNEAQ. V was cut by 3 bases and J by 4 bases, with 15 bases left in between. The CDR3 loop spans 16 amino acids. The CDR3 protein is CASSFGRGLGTGELFF. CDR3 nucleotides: TGTGCCAGCAGCTTCGGCAGGGGATTGGGCACCGGGGAGCTGTTTTTT.

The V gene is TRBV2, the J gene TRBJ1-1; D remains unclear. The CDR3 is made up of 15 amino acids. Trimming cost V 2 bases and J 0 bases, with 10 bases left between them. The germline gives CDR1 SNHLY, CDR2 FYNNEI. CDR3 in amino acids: CASSEQAELNTEAFF. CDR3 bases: TGTGCCAGCAGTGAACAGGCAGAGCTGAACACTGAAGCTTTCTTT.

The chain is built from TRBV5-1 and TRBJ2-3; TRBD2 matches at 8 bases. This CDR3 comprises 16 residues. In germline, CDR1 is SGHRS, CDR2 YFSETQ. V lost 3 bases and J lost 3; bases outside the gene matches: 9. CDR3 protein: CASSSSTSAATDTQYF. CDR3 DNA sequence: TGCGCCAGCAGCTCCTCGACTAGCGCCGCGACAGATACGCAGTATTTT.

CDR3 sequence: CASSLGLAGGQYEQYF. Here the CDR3 DNA reads TGTGCCAGCAGTTTAGGACTAGCGGGAGGCCAGTACGAGCAGTACTTC. The chain joins TRBV27 to TRBJ2-7, with TRBD2 matching over 14 bases. V dropped 2 bases and J dropped 4; count of bases not matched to a gene: 4. Germline CDR1 and CDR2: MNHEY and SMNVEV (reference sequence). The CDR3 is 16 residues long.

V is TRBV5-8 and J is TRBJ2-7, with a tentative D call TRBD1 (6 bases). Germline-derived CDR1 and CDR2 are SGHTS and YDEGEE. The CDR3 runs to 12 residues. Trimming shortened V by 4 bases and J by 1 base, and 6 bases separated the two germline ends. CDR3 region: CASSRGSYEQYF. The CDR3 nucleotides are TGTGCCAGCAGCAGGGGGTCCTACGAGCAGTACTTC. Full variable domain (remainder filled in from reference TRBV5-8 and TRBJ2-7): EAGVTQSPTHLIKTRGQQATLRCSPISGHTSVYWYQQALGLGLQFLLWYDEGEERNRGNFPPRFSGRQFPNYSSELNVNALELEDSALYLCASSRGSYEQYFGPGTRLTVT.